This T cell receptor beta chain is from a study of blood T cell repertoires in COVID-19 (dated by TCRdb to about 2020). Background for the entire study: The collaborator samples originated in the United States, Italy and Spain and spanned the acute and convalescent phases of COVID-19. The prospective study material was composed of cDNA or gDNA derived from T cells, B-cell-depleted T cells, or PBMCs. Deeply sampled blood TCRbeta repertoires from subjects exposed to, actively infected with, or recovered from COVID-19 were included in the dataset. The repertoires were released in a freely available public database intended as a resource for research on the immune response to SARS-CoV-2. Samples were obtained from the ongoing ImmuneRACE study (first 160 participants) and from 950 to 1,500 subjects provided by 6 global collaborators. Nearly every sample came with metadata listing a de-identified subject ID, COVID-19 status, age in years and sex. Where HLA class I and class II types were available, the types were taken from metadata supplied by the sample provider, not from assay-based typing.

Reading from cysteine to phenylalanine, the CDR3 counts 12 amino acids. Only the CDR3 region is kept as DNA, spanning 36 bases read in frame from base 1. V and J lose 6 bases and 1 base, and a span of 7 bases separates them. The CDR1 and CDR2 encoded by the germline V gene (reference sequence) are LNHDA and SQIVND. The paper as a whole reports these results and caveats: The quantity of clinical and demographic metadata differed by source and by participant and was supplied without curation.

TCRbeta CDR3 regions were amplified from genomic DNA using the immunoSEQ Assay, a bias-controlled multiplex PCR. Turning to the authors' computational methods: Within the assay, amplification of reference gene primers was used to estimate how many nucleated cells each sample contained. Sequence reads were collapsed and filtered to measure the absolute abundance of every unique TCRbeta CDR3 rearrangement. Productive Simpson clonality was computed per sample as the square root of Simpson's diversity index over productive rearrangements. The table comes from immuneACCESS by way of TCRdb, which keeps in-frame sequences with V and J called. Part of the clones is missing from these tables; in studies checked, under half for an unresolved V gene and the rest for unknown reasons. For V, J and clone size, that table is used; D and trimming come from the DNA. The table for this sample lists over 85,000 clones; 86% of them were counted only once. Jointly, the top ten make up approximately 19% of the sample.

The collaborating institutions used their own protocols to collect whole blood in K2EDTA tubes. Collaborator samples were shipped for TCRbeta analysis as frozen whole blood, isolated PBMCs, or DNA extracted from either sample type. For this clone: This receptor's antigen is unknown. Base qualities are not at hand, and no much larger clone is one base apart.

Sequenced: peripheral blood. The sequence links TRBV19 to TRBJ2-7; the D gene remains uncertain. This clonotype was obtained from a woman aged 80 or over with acute or convalescent COVID-19. The nucleotides read TGTGCCAGTAGAAGCCTTTCCTACGAGCAGTACTTC. It specifies CASRSLSYEQYF.